This entry lists 9 T cell receptor beta chains sequenced from one sample in a study of T cell repertoires in ileal Crohn's disease. The assay was immunoSEQ multiplex PCR, and TCRdb's table has in-frame clones only and misses some. Of about 15,000 clones in the sample, over 70% are singletons; the top ten hold about 4%. Time point denoted: neoterminal ileum biopsy at postoperative endoscopy, about 6 months after surgery. Material for sequencing was ileal tissue. The receptor set was obtained from an adult with Crohn's disease.

V usage is TRBV19 and J usage is TRBJ1-1; TRBD1 matches at 8 bases. Germline lookup yields CDR1 LNHDA and CDR2 SQIVND (reference sequence). V lost 6 bases, J lost 7 bases, and 13 bases stayed unmatched. The CDR3 is 15 amino acids. The CDR3 nucleotides read TGTGCCAGTAGGGGGAGGGACAGGCTTCCCCATGAAGCTTTCTTT. It is translated as CASRGRDRLPHEAFF.

This rearrangement joins TRBV7-3 to TRBJ1-2; D is unresolved. CDR1 and CDR2 (germline): SGHTA, FQGTGA. V was trimmed by 2 bases and J by 2 bases, leaving 6 bases between them. The CDR3 is 13 residues long. The CDR3 DNA reads as TGTGCCAGCAGCTTAGCCGGCAACTATGGCTACACCTTC. Translation: CASSLAGNYGYTF. Complete variable domain (other parts from reference TRBV7-3 and TRBJ1-2): GAGVSQTPSNKVTEKGKYVELRCDPISGHTALYWYRQSLGQGPEFLIYFQGTGAADDSGLPNDRFFAVRPEGSVSTLKIQRTERGDSAVYLCASSLAGNYGYTFGSGTRLTVV.

The V and J genes are TRBV30 and TRBJ1-1; the D is unclear. Trimming stripped 2 bases from V and 4 bases from J, with 11 bases between. Germline CDR1 GTSNPN, CDR2 SVGIG (reference sequence). The CDR3 is 13 residues long. The CDR3 spells CAWSRPYSTEAFF. Here the CDR3 DNA reads TGTGCCTGGAGTCGGCCATACAGCACTGAAGCTTTCTTT. Based on the CDR3 plus reference TRBV30 and TRBJ1-1, the full variable domain is SQTIHQWPATLVQPVGSPLSLECTVEGTSNPNLYWYRQAAGRGLQLLFYSVGIGQISSEVPQNLSASRPQDRQFILSSKKLLLSDSGFYLCAWSRPYSTEAFFGQGTRLTVV.

This chain uses TRBV7-9 with TRBJ1-5; possibly TRBD1 for D (5 bases). In germline, CDR1 is SEHNR, CDR2 FQNEAQ (reference sequence). V was cut by 5 bases and J by 4 bases, with 12 bases left in between. The CDR3 is 14 residues long. In DNA form, the CDR3 reads TGTGCCAGCAGCCGTGGGGGGGAGAATCAGCCCCAGCATTTT. Amino acids: CASSRGGENQPQHF.

The chain is built from TRBV25-1 and TRBJ1-2; unclear D gene. The V gene's germline CDR1 is MGHDK and CDR2 SYGVNS. With 1 base removed from V and 2 bases from J, the gap between germline ends came to 8 bases. The CDR3 spans 14 residues. DNA of the CDR3: TGTGCCAGCAGTGAATTACAACTGAACTATGGCTACACCTTC. Residues: CASSELQLNYGYTF.

The rearrangement joins TRBV5-6 to TRBJ2-1, with no clear D. This CDR3 region has 14 residues. Germline-derived CDR1 and CDR2 are SGHDT and YYEEEE. Trimming took off 2 bases at V and 5 bases at J, with 11 bases between the two ends. The CDR3 region is CASSFWAANNEQFF. DNA of the CDR3: TGTGCCAGCAGCTTCTGGGCAGCTAACAATGAGCAGTTCTTC.

The chain carries TRBV12-2 and TRBJ1-1; TRBD1 is the table's D call and was not checked against the DNA. TRBV12-2 is a pseudogene locus. The CDR3 extends over 17 amino acids. CDR3 bases: TGTGCAAGTCGTGACCTGGTTAGACACTCTGTCGACACTGAAGCTTTCTTT. Its translation is CASRDLVRHSVDTEAFF.

The chain combines TRBV10-2 with TRBJ1-6, with TRBD1 matching over 8 bases. Germline V lookup: CDR1 WSHSY, CDR2 SAAADI. J was trimmed by 8 bases and V by 2 bases; bases with no gene match: 5. This CDR3 is 15 amino acids long. This CDR3 is CASSEPRQGYSPLHF. The CDR3 nucleotides are TGCGCCAGCAGTGAGCCGAGACAGGGGTATTCACCCCTCCACTTT.

The rearrangement links TRBV20-1 to TRBJ2-1; D is possibly TRBD1 or TRBD2 (6 bases each). CDR1 and CDR2 from the germline V gene are DFQATT and SNEGSKA (reference sequence). The V end was cut by 7 bases, the J end by 11 bases, with 12 bases between. This CDR3 is 10 amino acids long. CDR3 sequence reads: CSVQGRKQFF. The CDR3 bases are TGCAGTGTCCAGGGGAGGAAGCAGTTCTTC.